This passage covers 3 T cell receptor beta chains from one sample sequenced in a study of OX40 agonist ivuxolimab in advanced cancers. Assay: immunoSEQ multiplex PCR; the TCRdb copy retains only in-frame clones and omits some. The top ten hold 0.67% of the sample, which has about 66,000 clones, roughly 90% seen once. This sample comprised CD4+ or CD8+ T cells sorted from blood, obtained in a trial of the OX40 agonist ivuxolimab. These receptors originate from an adult with an advanced solid tumor such as melanoma, head and neck, liver or kidney cancer.

The chain links TRBV10-3 to TRBJ2-3; 9 bases match TRBD1. CDR3 length equals 16 residues. CDR1 is ENHRY and CDR2 is SYGVKD in the germline V gene. With 2 bases clipped from V and 1 base from J, the junction kept 4 bases outside the gene matches. CDR3 loop: CAISEPGQGGTDTQYF. DNA for the CDR3: TGTGCCATCAGTGAGCCGGGACAGGGAGGCACAGATACGCAGTATTTT.

By sample fraction, this clone is medium-sized. The genes are TRBV28 and TRBJ2-1; 12 positions agree with TRBD2. J gave up 4 bases and V 5 bases, and 0 bases lay outside the gene matches. The CDR3 contains 14 residues. From germline, CDR1 is MDHEN and CDR2 SYDVKM. The CDR3 loop is CASSGTSGYNEQFF. The CDR3 DNA reads as TGTGCCAGCAGTGGGACTAGCGGGTACAATGAGCAGTTCTTC.

This clone was detected only a few times. This chain links TRBV5-4 with TRBJ2-1; perhaps D is TRBD1 or TRBD2 (5 bases each). CDR3 length: 15 residues. The V gene lost 3 bases and the J gene lost 4 bases, with 14 bases spanning the gap. The germline gives CDR1 SGHNT, CDR2 YYREEE (reference sequence). In DNA, the CDR3 is TGTGCCAGCAGCTCAGGGAGTCCGGGTTACAATGAGCAGTTCTTC. Amino acid sequence: CASSSGSPGYNEQFF.